This T cell receptor beta chain was retrieved from a study of tumor and adjacent non-tumor tissue in lung cancer. Looking at the study overall: Histology: 12 adenocarcinoma, a couple of squamous cell carcinoma, 1 small cell lung cancer. Patients were aged about 30 to 85, 9 to 10 men and roughly 5 women, stage I to III.

After removal of 4 bases from V and 3 bases from J, the junction contained 4 bases not matched to a gene. Per germline, CDR1 SGHVS and CDR2 FQNEAQ. This CDR3 contains 15 residues. Three rounds of nested PCR, following a modified ARM-PCR protocol, produced the TCRbeta library. Using its own MiXCR run on the multiplex PCR reads, TCRdb lists one record per CDR3 protein. The sample consists of roughly 140,000 distinct CDR3 sequences, 66% of them appearing once. There are many counts of this clonotype. RNA was extracted from bulk tissue without any cell sorting. Newly diagnosed lung cancer patients had thoracic surgery in China, August–late 2014, without prior chemotherapy.

The receptor was derived from a man in his sixties with small cell lung cancer. The chain joins TRBV7-8 to TRBJ2-2, with 8 bases lining up with TRBD1. The sequencing input was lung tumor tissue. The CDR3 protein is CASSSKQGDTGELFF. Here the CDR3 DNA reads TGTGCCAGCAGCTCAAAACAGGGGGACACCGGGGAGCTGTTTTTT.